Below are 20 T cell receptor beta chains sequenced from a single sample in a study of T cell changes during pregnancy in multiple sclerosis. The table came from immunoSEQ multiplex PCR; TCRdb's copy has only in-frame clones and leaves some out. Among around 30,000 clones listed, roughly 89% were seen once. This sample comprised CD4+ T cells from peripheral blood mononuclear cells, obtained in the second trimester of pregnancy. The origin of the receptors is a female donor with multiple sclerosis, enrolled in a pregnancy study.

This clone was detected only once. CDR3 nucleotides: TGTGCCAGCAGGTCAGGGGGCCAAAATTCACCCCTCCACTTT. Amino acids: CASRSGGQNSPLHF. The chain joins TRBV6-5 to TRBJ1-6; 8 nucleotides align to TRBD1. The CDR3 sequence is 14 residues long. V lost 6 bases, J lost 7 bases, and 5 bases stayed unmatched. From germline, CDR1 is MNHEY and CDR2 SVGAGI.

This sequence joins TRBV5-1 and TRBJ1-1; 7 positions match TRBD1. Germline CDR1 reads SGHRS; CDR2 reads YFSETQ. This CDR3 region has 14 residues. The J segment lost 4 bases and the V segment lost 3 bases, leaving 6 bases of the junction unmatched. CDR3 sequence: CASSSTGASTEAFF. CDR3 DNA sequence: TGCGCCAGCAGCTCAACAGGGGCGAGCACTGAAGCTTTCTTT.

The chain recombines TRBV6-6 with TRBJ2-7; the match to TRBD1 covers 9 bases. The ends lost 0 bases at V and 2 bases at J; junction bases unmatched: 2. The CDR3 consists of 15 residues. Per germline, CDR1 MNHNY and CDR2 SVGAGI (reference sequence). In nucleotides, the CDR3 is TGTGCCAGCAGTTACTCCGGGACAGGGCCCTACGAGCAGTACTTC. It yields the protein CASSYSGTGPYEQYF.

CDR3 DNA: TGTGCCAGCAGTTACTTAGGACAGGGGAATTCACCCCTCCACTTT. Amino acid sequence: CASSYLGQGNSPLHF. The chain has TRBV6-5 and TRBJ1-6; 9 bases align to TRBD1. J gave up 7 bases and V 1 base, and 2 bases lay outside the gene matches. Germline CDR1 reads MNHEY; CDR2 reads SVGAGI. The CDR3 is 15 amino acids.

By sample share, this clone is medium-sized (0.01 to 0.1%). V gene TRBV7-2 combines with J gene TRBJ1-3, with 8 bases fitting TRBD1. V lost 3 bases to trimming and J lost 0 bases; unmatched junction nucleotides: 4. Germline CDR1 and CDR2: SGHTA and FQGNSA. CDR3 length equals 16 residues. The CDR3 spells CASSFRQGSSGNTIYF. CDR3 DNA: TGTGCCAGCAGCTTTAGACAGGGGAGCTCTGGAAACACCATATATTTT.

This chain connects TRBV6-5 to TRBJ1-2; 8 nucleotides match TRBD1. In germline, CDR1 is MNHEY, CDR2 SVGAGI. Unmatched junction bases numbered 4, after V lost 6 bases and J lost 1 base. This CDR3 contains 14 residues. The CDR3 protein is CASRGTGGNYGYTF. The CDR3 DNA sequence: TGTGCCAGCAGAGGGACAGGCGGTAACTATGGCTACACCTTC.

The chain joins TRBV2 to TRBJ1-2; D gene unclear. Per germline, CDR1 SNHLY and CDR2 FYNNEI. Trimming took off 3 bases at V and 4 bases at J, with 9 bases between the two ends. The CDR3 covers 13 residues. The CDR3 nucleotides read TGTGCCAGCAGTGATTCGGCGGGCTATGGCTACACCTTC. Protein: CASSDSAGYGYTF.

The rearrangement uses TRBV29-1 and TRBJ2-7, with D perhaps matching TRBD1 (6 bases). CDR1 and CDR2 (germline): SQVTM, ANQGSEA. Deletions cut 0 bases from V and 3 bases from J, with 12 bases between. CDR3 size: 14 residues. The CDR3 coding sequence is TGCAGCGTTGAAGATAATGGACAGCGCTACGAGCAGTACTTC. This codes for CSVEDNGQRYEQYF.

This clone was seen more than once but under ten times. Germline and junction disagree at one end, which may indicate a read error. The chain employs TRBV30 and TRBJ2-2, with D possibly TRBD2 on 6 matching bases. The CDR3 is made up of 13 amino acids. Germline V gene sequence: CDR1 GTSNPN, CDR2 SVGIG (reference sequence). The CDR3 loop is CAWNGGNTGELFF. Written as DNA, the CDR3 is TGTGCGTGGAACGGGGGGAACACCGGGGAGCTGTTTTTT. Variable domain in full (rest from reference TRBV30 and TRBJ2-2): SQTIHQWPATLVQPVGSPLSLECTVEGTSNPNLYWYRQAAGRGLQLLFYSVGIGQISSEVPQNLSASRPQDRQFILSSKKLLLSDSGFYLCAWNGGNTGELFFGEGSRLTVL.

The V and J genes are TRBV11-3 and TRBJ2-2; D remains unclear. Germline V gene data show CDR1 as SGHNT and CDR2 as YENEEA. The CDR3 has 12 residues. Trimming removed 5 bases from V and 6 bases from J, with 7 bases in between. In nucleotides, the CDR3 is TGTGCCAGCAGCCGAGAGGCCGGGGAGCTGTTTTTT. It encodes CASSREAGELFF.

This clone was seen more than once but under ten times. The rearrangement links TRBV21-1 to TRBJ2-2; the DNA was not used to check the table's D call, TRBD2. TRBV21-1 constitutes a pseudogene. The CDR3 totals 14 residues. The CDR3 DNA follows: TGTGCCCCTAACCGGGATTTTCACACCGGGGAGCTGTTTTTT. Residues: CAPNRDFHTGELFF.

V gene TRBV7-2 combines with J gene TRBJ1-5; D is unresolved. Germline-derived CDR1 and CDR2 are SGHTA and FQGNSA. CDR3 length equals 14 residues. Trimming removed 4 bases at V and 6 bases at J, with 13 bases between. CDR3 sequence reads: CASSSIIVSQPQHF. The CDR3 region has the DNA TGTGCCAGCAGCTCCATAATAGTTAGTCAGCCCCAGCATTTT. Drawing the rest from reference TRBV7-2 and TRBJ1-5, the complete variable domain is GAGVSQSPSNKVTEKGKDVELRCDPISGHTALYWYRQSLGQGLEFLIYFQGNSAPDKSGLPSDRFSAERTGGSVSTLTIQRTQQEDSAVYLCASSSIIVSQPQHFGDGTRLSIL.

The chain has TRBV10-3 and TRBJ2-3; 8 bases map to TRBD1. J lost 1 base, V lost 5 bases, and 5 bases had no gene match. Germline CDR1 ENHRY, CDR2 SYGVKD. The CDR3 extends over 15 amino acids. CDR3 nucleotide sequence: TGTGCCATCAGTTTGGGACAGGTAGGCACAGATACGCAGTATTTT. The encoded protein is CAISLGQVGTDTQYF.

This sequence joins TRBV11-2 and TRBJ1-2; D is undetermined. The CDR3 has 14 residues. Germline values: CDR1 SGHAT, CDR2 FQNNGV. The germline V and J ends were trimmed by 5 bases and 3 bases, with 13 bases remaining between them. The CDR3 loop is CASSPAAGDYGYTF. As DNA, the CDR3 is TGTGCCAGCAGCCCCGCAGCCGGGGACTATGGCTACACCTTC.

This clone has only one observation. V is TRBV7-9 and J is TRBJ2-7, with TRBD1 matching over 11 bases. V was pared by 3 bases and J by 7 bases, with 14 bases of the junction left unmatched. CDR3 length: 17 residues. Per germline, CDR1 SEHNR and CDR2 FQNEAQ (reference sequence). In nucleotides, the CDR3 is TGTGCCAGCAGCTTTGAGGCTGGGACAGGGGGGTTTTTAGAGCAGTACTTC. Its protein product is CASSFEAGTGGFLEQYF. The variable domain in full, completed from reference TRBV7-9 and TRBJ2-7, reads DTGVSQNPRHKITKRGQNVTFRCDPISEHNRLYWYRQTLGQGPEFLTYFQNEAQLEKSRLLSDRFSAERPKGSFSTLEIQRTEQGDSAMYLCASSFEAGTGGFLEQYFGPGTRLTVT.

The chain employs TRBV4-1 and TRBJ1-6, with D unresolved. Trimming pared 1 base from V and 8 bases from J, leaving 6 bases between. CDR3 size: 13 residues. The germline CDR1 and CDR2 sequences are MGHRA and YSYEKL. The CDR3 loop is CASSQVADSPLHF. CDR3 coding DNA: TGCGCCAGCAGCCAAGTCGCAGATTCACCCCTCCACTTT.

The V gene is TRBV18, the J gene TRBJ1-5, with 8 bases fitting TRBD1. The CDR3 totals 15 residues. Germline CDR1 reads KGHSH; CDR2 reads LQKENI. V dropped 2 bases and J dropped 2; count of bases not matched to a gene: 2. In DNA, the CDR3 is TGTGCCAGCTCACCAGGGACAGGAGGCAATCAGCCCCAGCATTTT. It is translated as CASSPGTGGNQPQHF.

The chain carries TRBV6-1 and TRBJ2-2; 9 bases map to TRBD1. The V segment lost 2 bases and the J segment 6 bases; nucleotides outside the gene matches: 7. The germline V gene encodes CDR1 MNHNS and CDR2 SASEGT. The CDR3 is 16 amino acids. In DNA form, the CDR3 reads TGTGCCAGCAGTGAACCCGGGACAGGGAGGGCCGGGGAGCTGTTTTTT. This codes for CASSEPGTGRAGELFF.

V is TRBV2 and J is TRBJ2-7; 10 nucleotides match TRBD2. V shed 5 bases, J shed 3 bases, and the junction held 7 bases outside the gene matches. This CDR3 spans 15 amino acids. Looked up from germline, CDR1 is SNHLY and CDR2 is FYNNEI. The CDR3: CASSQDLAGVYEQYF. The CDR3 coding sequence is TGTGCCAGCAGTCAAGACCTAGCGGGGGTCTACGAGCAGTACTTC.

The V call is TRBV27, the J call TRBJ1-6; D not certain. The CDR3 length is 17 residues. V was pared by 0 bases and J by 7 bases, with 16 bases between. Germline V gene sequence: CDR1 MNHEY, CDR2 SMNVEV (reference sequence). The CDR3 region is CASSLSPRRAGNSPLHF. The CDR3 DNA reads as TGTGCCAGCAGTTTATCGCCCCGGAGGGCGGGGAATTCACCCCTCCACTTT.